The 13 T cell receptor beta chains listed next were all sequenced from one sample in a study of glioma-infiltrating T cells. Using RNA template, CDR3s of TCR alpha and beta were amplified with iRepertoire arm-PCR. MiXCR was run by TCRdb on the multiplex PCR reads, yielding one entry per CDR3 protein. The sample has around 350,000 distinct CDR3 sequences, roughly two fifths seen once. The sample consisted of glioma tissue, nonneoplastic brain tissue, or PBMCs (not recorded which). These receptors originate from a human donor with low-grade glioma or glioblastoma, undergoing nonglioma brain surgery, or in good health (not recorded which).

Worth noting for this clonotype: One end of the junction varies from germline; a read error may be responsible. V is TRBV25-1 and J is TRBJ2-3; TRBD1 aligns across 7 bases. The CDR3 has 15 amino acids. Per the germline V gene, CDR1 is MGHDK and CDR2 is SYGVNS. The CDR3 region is CAGSLGQSTTDTQYF. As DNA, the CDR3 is TGTGCCGGCAGTCTGGGACAGTCTACCACAGATACGCAGTATTTT.

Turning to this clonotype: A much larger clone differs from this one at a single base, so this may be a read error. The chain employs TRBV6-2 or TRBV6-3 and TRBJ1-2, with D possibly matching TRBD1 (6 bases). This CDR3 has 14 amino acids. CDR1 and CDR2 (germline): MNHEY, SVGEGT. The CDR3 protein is CASSYRRTAEGCTF. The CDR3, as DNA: TGTGCCAGCAGTTACCGTCGGACAGCGGAAGGCTGCACCTTC.

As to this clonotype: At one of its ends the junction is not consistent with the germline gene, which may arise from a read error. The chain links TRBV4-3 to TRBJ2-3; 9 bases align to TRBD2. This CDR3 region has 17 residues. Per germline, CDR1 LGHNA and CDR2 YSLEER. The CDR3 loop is CASSQEGLAGSKDTQYF. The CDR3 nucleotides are TGCGCCAGCAGCCAAGAAGGGCTAGCGGGAAGCAAAGATACGCAGTATTTT.

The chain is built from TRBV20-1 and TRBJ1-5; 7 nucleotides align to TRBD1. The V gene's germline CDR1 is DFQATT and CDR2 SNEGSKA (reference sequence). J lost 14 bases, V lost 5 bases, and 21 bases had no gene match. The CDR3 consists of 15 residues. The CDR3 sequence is CSARLLIGTDSPEHF. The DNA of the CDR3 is TGCAGTGCTCGACTTTTAATAGGGACAGACTCCCCCGAGCATTTT.

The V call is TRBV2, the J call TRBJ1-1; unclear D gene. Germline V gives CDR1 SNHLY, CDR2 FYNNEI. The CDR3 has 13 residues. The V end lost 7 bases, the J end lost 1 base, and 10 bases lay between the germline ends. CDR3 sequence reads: CASKEVSNTEAFF. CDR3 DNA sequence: TGTGCCAGCAAGGAGGTGTCGAACACTGAAGCTTTCTTT.

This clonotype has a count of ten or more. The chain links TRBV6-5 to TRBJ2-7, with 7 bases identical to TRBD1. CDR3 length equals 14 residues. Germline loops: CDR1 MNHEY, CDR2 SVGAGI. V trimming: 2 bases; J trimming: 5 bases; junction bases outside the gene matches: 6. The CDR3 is CASSYDRVRNEQYF. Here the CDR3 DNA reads TGTGCCAGCAGTTACGACAGGGTTAGGAACGAGCAGTACTTC.

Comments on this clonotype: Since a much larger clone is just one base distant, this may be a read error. Written as DNA, the CDR3 is TGCAGTGCAGAGATCAATGAGCAGTTCTTC. It encodes CSAEINEQFF. The V and J genes are TRBV20-1 and TRBJ2-5; D not certain. The DNA end lines up better with TRBJ2-1; the J call may be wrong. The length of the CDR3 is 10 residues. CDR1 and CDR2 from the germline V gene are DFQATT and SNEGSKA (reference sequence).

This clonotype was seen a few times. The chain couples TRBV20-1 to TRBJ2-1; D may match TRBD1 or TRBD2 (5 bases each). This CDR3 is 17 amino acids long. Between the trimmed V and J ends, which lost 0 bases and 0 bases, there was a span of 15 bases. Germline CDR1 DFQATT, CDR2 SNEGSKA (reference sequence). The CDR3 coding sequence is TGCAGTGCTAGAGATGGGGGATTTAGGAGCTCCTACAATGAGCAGTTCTTC. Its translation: CSARDGGFRSSYNEQFF.

CDR3 DNA sequence: TGTGCCAGCAGTCTCCGACAGGGCAACACCGGGGAGCTGTTTTTT. This translates into CASSLRQGNTGELFF. This chain joins TRBV6-2 or TRBV6-3 and TRBJ2-2; 7 positions agree with TRBD1. The CDR3 totals 15 residues. Germline V gene data show CDR1 as MNHEY and CDR2 as SVGEGT. V shed 5 bases and J 2 bases; nucleotides not matched to a gene: 5.

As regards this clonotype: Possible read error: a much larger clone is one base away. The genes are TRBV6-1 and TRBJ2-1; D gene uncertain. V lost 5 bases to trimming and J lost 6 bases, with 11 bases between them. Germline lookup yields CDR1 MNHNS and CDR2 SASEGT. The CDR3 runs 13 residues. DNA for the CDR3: TGTGCCAGCAGTCACTCCCTAGGCAATGAGCAGTTCTTC. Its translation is CASSHSLGNEQFF.

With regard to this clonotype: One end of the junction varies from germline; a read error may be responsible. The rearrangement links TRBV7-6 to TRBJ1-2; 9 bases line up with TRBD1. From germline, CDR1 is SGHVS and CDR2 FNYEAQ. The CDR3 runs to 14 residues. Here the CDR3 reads CASSSHTTGGGYTF. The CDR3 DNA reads TGTGCAAGCAGCTCTCACACGACAGGGGGTGGCTACACCTTC.

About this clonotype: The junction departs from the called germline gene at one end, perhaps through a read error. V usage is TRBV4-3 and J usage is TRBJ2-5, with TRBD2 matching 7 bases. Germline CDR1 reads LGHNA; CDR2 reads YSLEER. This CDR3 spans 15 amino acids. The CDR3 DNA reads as TGCGCCAGCAGCCAATCCCTAGCGGCCTTTGTGACACAGCACTTC. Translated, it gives CASSQSLAAFVTQHF.

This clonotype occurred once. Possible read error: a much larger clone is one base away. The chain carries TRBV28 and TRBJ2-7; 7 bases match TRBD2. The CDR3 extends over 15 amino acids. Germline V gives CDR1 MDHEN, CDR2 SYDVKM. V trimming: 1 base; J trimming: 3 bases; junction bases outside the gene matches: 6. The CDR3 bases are TGTGCCAGCAGTTTATACGGGGAGGGATTCTACGAGCAGTACTTC. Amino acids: CASSLYGEGFYEQYF. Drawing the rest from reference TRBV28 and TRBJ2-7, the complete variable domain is DVKVTQSSRYLVKRTGEKVFLECVQDMDHENMFWYRQDPGLGLRLIYFSYDVKMKEKGDIPEGYSVSREKKERFSLILESASTNQTSMYLCASSLYGEGFYEQYFGPGTRLTVT.